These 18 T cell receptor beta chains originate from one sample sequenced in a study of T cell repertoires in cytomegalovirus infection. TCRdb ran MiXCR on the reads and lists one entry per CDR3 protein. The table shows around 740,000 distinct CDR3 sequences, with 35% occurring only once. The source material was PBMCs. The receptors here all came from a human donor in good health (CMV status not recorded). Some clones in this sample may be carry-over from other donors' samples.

The CDR3 coding sequence is TGTGCCAGTAGTCCGGGACTAGCGGGAGTAGGCGATGAGCAGTTCTTC. Translation gives CASSPGLAGVGDEQFF. The V and J genes are TRBV19 and TRBJ2-1; 14 bases are shared with TRBD2. The germline CDR1 and CDR2 sequences are LNHDA and SQIVND (reference sequence). The CDR3 extends over 16 amino acids. Germline trimming cut 5 bases from V and 8 bases from J; bases unmatched to any gene: 8.

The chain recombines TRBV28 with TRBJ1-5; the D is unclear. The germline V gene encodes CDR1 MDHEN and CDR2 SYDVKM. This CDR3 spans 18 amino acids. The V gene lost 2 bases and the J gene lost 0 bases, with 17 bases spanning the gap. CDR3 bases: TGTGCCAGCAGTTTAGCGGGCCCGCCCTCCTATAGCAATCAGCCCCAGCATTTT. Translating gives CASSLAGPPSYSNQPQHF.

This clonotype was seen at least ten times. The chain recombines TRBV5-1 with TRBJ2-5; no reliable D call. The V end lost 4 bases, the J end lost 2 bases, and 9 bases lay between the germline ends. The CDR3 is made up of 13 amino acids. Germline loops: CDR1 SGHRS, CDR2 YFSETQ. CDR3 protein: CASSKGPQETQYF. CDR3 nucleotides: TGCGCCAGCAGCAAGGGCCCTCAAGAGACCCAGTACTTC.

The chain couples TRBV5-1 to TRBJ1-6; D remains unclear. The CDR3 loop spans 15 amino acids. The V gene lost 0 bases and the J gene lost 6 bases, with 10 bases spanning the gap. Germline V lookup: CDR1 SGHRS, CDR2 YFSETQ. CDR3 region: CASSLAQDRNSPLHF. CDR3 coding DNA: TGCGCCAGCAGCTTGGCCCAGGACCGTAATTCACCCCTCCACTTT. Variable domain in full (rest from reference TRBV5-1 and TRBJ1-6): KAGVTQTPRYLIKTRGQQVTLSCSPISGHRSVSWYQQTPGQGLQFLFEYFSETQRNKGNFPGRFSGRQFSNSRSEMNVSTLELGDSALYLCASSLAQDRNSPLHFGNGTRLTVT.

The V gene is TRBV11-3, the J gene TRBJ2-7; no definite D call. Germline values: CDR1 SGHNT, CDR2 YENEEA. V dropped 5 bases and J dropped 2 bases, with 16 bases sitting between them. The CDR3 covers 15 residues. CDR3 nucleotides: TGTGCCAGCAGCCCCACGGCAGACGGCGCCTACGAGCAGTACTTC. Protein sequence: CASSPTADGAYEQYF.

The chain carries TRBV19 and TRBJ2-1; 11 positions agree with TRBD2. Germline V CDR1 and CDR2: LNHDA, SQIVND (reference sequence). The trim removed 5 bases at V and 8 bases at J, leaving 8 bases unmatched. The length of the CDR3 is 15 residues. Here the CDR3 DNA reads TGTGCCAGTAGTTTCGTAGCTAGCGGGAGGTATGAGCAGTTCTTC. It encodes CASSFVASGRYEQFF.

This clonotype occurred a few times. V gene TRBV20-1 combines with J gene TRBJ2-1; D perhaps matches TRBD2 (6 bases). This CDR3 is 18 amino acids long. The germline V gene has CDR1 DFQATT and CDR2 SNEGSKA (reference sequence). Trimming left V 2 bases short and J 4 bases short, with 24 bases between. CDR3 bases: TGCAGTGCTAGAATGGGACCATCCTTTGGGGGACTTTACAATGAGCAGTTCTTC. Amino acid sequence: CSARMGPSFGGLYNEQFF.

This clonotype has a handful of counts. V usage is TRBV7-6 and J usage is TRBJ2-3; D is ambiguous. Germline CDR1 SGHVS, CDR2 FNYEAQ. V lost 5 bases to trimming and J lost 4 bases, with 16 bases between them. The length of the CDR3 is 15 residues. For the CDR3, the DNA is TGTGCCAGCAGCCACCCCGACATTTTTGCAGATACGCAGTATTTT. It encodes CASSHPDIFADTQYF.

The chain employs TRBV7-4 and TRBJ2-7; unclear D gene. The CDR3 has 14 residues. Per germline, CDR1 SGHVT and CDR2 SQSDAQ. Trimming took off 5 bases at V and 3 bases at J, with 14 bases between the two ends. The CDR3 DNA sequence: TGTGCCAGCAGCCGTGACCCCCGAGTCTACGAGCAGTACTTC. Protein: CASSRDPRVYEQYF.

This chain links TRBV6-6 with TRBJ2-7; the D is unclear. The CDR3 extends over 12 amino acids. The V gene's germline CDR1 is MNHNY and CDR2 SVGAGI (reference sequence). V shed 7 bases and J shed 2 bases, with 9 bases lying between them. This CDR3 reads CASKADPYEQYF. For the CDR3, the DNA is TGTGCCAGCAAAGCTGACCCCTACGAGCAGTACTTC.

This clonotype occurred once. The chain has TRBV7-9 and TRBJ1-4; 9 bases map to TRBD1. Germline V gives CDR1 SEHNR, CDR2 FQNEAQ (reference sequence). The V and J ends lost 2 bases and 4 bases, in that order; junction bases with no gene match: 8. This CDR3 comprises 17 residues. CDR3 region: CASSLTRDRVFNEKLFF. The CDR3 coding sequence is TGTGCCAGCAGCTTAACCCGGGACAGGGTTTTTAATGAAAAACTGTTTTTT.

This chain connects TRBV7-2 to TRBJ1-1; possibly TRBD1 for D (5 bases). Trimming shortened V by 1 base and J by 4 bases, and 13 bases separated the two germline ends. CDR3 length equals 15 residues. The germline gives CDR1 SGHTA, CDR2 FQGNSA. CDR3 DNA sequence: TGTGCCAGCAGCTTAGGGTTTTTGAGGGGCACTGAAGCTTTCTTT. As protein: CASSLGFLRGTEAFF.

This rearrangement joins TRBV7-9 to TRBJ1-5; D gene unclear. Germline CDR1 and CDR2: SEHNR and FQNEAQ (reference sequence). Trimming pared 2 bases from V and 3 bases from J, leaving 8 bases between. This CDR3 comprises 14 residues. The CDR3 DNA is TGTGCCAGCAGCTTAACCGGGGTCAATCAGCCCCAGCATTTT. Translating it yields CASSLTGVNQPQHF.

This CDR3 reads CASSRHRVMIEAFF. DNA for the CDR3: TGTGCCAGCAGTCGCCACAGGGTGATGATTGAAGCTTTCTTT. J is TRBJ1-1 and V is TRBV28; weak D call: TRBD1 (6 bases). The V gene's germline CDR1 is MDHEN and CDR2 SYDVKM. This CDR3 has 14 amino acids. Trimming took off 5 bases at V and 7 bases at J, with 17 bases between the two ends.

This CDR3 is CSVEGTTNEQFF. DNA of the CDR3: TGCAGCGTAGAGGGGACCACCAATGAGCAGTTCTTC. This sequence joins TRBV29-1 and TRBJ2-1; the D gene could be TRBD1 or TRBD2 (5 bases each). V was clipped by 6 bases and J by 6 bases, with 12 bases between them. Germline-derived CDR1 and CDR2 are SQVTM and ANQGSEA. This CDR3 contains 12 residues.

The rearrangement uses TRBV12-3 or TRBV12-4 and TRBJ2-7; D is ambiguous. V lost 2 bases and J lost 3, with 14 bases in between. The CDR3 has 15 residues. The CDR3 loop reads CASSLRPVRSYEQYF. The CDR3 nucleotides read TGTGCCAGCAGTTTACGACCGGTCAGAAGCTACGAGCAGTACTTC.

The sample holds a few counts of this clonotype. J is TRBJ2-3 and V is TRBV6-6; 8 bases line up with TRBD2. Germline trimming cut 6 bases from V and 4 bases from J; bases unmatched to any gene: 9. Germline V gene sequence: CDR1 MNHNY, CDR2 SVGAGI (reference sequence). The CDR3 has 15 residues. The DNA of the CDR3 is TGTGCCAGCAGCCCAGGACTAGCAGCGGCAGATACGCAGTATTTT. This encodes CASSPGLAAADTQYF.

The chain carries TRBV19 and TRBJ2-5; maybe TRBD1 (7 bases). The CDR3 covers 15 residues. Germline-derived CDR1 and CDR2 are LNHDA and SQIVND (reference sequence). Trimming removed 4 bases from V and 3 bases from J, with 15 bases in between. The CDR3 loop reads CASSKSAGQKETQYF. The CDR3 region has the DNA TGTGCCAGTAGTAAATCCGCGGGACAGAAAGAGACCCAGTACTTC.